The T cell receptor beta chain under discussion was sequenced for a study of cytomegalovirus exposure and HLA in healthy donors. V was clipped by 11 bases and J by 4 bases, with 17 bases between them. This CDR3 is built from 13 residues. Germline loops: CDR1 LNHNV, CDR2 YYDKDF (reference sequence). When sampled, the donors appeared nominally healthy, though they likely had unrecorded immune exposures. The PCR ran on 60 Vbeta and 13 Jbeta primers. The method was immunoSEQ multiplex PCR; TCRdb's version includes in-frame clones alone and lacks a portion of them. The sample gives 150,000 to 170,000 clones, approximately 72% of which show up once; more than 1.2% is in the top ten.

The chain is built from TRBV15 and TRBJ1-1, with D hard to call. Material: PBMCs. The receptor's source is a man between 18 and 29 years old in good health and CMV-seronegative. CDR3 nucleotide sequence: TGTGCCGCTGATTCAGGCCAGTCCACTGAAGCTTTCTTT. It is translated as CAADSGQSTEAFF.